This T cell receptor (beta chain) was retrieved from a study of spatial heterogeneity in lung cancer. About the research overall: Raw reads contained each unique TCR and UMI combination more than ten times on average.

Individually, TCR cDNA molecules were each labelled with a unique molecular identifier. MiXCR, applied by TCRdb to the 5' RACE reads, yields one record per CDR3 protein. The sample consists of about 95,000 distinct CDR3 sequences, roughly 10% of them appearing once. Germline-derived CDR1 and CDR2 are MDHEN and SYDVKM. Trimming removed 3 bases at V and 4 bases at J, with 12 bases between. This CDR3 region has 14 residues. As for time point: sample taken at primary tumor resection. Whole RNA came from tumor, nontumor lung or frozen PBMC and was sequenced without being sorted. The donor population consisted of over 55 patients with untreated, early-stage non-small cell lung cancer. Study results and caveats: Expanded tumor TCRs that were ubiquitous appeared in blood more at resection than follow-up.

Turning to this clonotype: Its specificity is unknown.

This sample comprised PBMCs, obtained at surgery. The TCR comes from a male donor with early-stage non-small cell lung cancer. The chain couples TRBV28 to TRBJ2-5; weak D call: TRBD2 (6 bases). The CDR3, as DNA: TGTGCCAGCAGTTTTCGGCGGGAACGAGAGACCCAGTACTTC. Translation: CASSFRRERETQYF.